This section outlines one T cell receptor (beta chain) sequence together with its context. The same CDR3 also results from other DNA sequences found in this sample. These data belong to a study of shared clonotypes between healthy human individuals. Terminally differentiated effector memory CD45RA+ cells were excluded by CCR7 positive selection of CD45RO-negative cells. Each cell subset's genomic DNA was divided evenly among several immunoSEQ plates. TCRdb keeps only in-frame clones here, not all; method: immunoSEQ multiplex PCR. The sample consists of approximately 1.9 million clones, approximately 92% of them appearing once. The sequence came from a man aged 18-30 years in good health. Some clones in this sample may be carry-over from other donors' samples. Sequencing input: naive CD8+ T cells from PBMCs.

This chain's CDR3 is CASSSTSGSLNEQFF. DNA for the CDR3: TGTGCCAGCAGCTCCACTAGCGGGAGTCTCAATGAGCAGTTCTTC. The chain joins TRBV11-2 to TRBJ2-1; 11 bases are a match to TRBD2. Germline lookup yields CDR1 SGHAT and CDR2 FQNNGV. CDR3 length: 15 residues. Trimming took 4 bases from V and 6 from J; bases not matched to a gene: 5.